This T cell receptor beta chain was recovered during a study of shared clonotypes between healthy human individuals. Trimming pared 2 bases from V and 9 bases from J, leaving 16 bases between. CDR3 size: 15 residues. Germline V gene data show CDR1 as MGHDK and CDR2 as SYGVNS. 200 to 250 ng DNA, 30,000 or so T cell genomes, went into each sorted-subset replicate PCR. Clones were read by immunoSEQ multiplex PCR, and TCRdb kept only the in-frame ones, dropping some. The table has over a million clones, about 77% seen once. This clone showed up just a few times. Sequenced sample: memory CD4+ T cells sorted from blood. Subset given: CD45RA-negative fraction. This rearrangement joins TRBV25-1 to TRBJ1-4; tentatively, D is TRBD1 (5 bases). The clonotype was recovered from a man aged 18 to 30 in good health. CDR3 region: CASSEVDSSLKKLFF. The CDR3 coding sequence is TGTGCCAGCAGTGAAGTCGACAGCTCGCTCAAAAAACTGTTTTTT. The complete variable domain, with remaining parts taken from reference TRBV25-1 and TRBJ1-4, reads EADIYQTPRYLVIGTGKKITLECSQTMGHDKMYWYQQDPGMELHLIHYSYGVNSTEKGDLSSESTVSRIRTEHFPLTLESARPSHTSQYLCASSEVDSSLKKLFFGSGTQLSVL.